This TCR beta chain was documented in a study of blood T cell repertoires in COVID-19. Method: immunoSEQ multiplex PCR; TCRdb's copy keeps in-frame clones and lacks some. The data hold 300,000 or so clones, with about four fifths observed a single time. The V gene lost 5 bases and the J gene lost 8 bases, with 12 bases spanning the gap. Germline V CDR1 and CDR2: MNHEY, SMNVEV (reference sequence). The CDR3 extends over 13 amino acids. Sequencing input: peripheral blood. V gene TRBV27 combines with J gene TRBJ1-4, with D maybe TRBD1 (5 bases). The receptor's source is a woman aged 45 to 65 with acute or convalescent COVID-19. The CDR3 region is CASSPQGREKLFF. The CDR3 coding sequence is TGTGCCAGCAGTCCCCAGGGTCGGGAAAAACTGTTTTTT.